Below, 16 T cell receptor beta chains from the same sample are listed, as sequenced in a study of blood T cell repertoires in COVID-19. Method: immunoSEQ multiplex PCR; TCRdb's copy keeps in-frame clones and lacks some. Among about 280,000 clones, roughly 85% were seen once, and the ten largest hold 10% to 15%. The sample taken for sequencing was peripheral blood. The source of these receptors is a human donor in a cohort sampled during active COVID-19.

There are a few counts of this clone. The chain joins TRBV12-3 or TRBV12-4 to TRBJ1-2; 8 positions agree with TRBD1. V lost 10 bases to trimming and J lost 2 bases; unmatched junction nucleotides: 6. This CDR3 has 13 residues. The CDR3 DNA is TGTGCCACCGGGACAGGTTCCAACTATGGCTACACCTTC. Its protein product is CATGTGSNYGYTF.

The chain couples TRBV5-4 to TRBJ2-1, with D possibly TRBD1 on 6 matching bases. CDR1 SGHNT and CDR2 YYREEE come from the germline V gene (reference sequence). The CDR3 is 16 amino acids. V gave up 0 bases and J gave up 8 bases, with 18 bases separating them. The CDR3 protein is CASSLGQARILDEQFF. As DNA, the CDR3 is TGTGCCAGCAGCTTGGGACAGGCCCGTATTCTGGATGAGCAGTTCTTC.

The CDR3 region is CATKTGGYNEQFF. DNA for the CDR3: TGTGCCACCAAAACGGGGGGTTACAATGAGCAGTTCTTC. V is TRBV5-4 and J is TRBJ2-1, with 7 bases aligning to TRBD2. The CDR3 runs to 13 residues. CDR1 and CDR2 (germline): SGHNT, YYREEE (reference sequence). Trimming cost V 9 bases and J 4 bases; bases outside gene matches: 7.

The gene calls are TRBV7-2 and TRBJ2-3, with D possibly matching TRBD2 (6 bases). Trimming stripped 3 bases from V and 5 bases from J, with 6 bases between. CDR1 is SGHTA and CDR2 is FQGNSA in the germline V gene. The CDR3 totals 12 residues. The CDR3 DNA reads TGTGCCAGCAGCTTGACTAGAGATACGCAGTATTTT. It specifies CASSLTRDTQYF. Full variable domain (remainder filled in from reference TRBV7-2 and TRBJ2-3): GAGVSQSPSNKVTEKGKDVELRCDPISGHTALYWYRQSLGQGLEFLIYFQGNSAPDKSGLPSDRFSAERTGGSVSTLTIQRTQQEDSAVYLCASSLTRDTQYFGPGTRLTVL.

The rearrangement links TRBV10-2 to TRBJ1-2, with D unclear. The germline CDR1 and CDR2 sequences are WSHSY and SAAADI. The length of the CDR3 is 15 residues. V shed 0 bases and J shed 4 bases, with 12 bases lying between them. CDR3 amino acids: CASSESNVRFYGYTF. The CDR3 DNA follows: TGCGCCAGCAGTGAGTCGAATGTGAGGTTCTATGGCTACACCTTC.

The chain combines TRBV9 with TRBJ2-2, with 7 bases that match TRBD1. V shed 3 bases and J 0 bases; nucleotides not matched to a gene: 2. From germline, CDR1 is SGDLS and CDR2 YYNGEE. The CDR3 has 15 residues. In DNA form, the CDR3 reads TGTGCCAGCAGCGAGGGGGCAACGAACACCGGGGAGCTGTTTTTT. Translating gives CASSEGATNTGELFF.

The rearrangement joins TRBV2 to TRBJ2-3, with 11 bases lining up with TRBD1. Per the germline V gene, CDR1 is SNHLY and CDR2 is FYNNEI. J gave up 5 bases and V 6 bases, and 7 bases lay outside the gene matches. The CDR3 has 15 amino acids. This CDR3 reads CASRQDRGRLDTQYF. Written as DNA, the CDR3 is TGTGCCAGCAGACAGGACAGGGGGCGCTTAGATACGCAGTATTTT.

The chain couples TRBV5-8 to TRBJ2-2; D is possibly TRBD1 (8 bases). CDR1 is SGHTS, CDR2 YDEGEE, per germline. This CDR3 is 15 amino acids long. Deletions cut 6 bases from V and 3 bases from J, with 15 bases between. CDR3 residues: CASTAGQAHTGELFF. CDR3 bases: TGTGCCAGCACAGCGGGACAGGCCCACACCGGGGAGCTGTTTTTT.

This clone was observed a handful of times. The chain couples TRBV9 to TRBJ2-2; possible D gene TRBD1, 5 bases. Trimming pared 8 bases from V and 5 bases from J, leaving 7 bases between. The CDR3 contains 11 residues. The V gene's germline CDR1 is SGDLS and CDR2 YYNGEE. CDR3 residues: CASGATGELFF. DNA of the CDR3: TGTGCCAGTGGGGCGACCGGGGAGCTGTTTTTT.

This clone has only one observation. V is TRBV6-5 and J is TRBJ1-6; the D gene is possibly TRBD1 (5 bases). The V and J ends lost 7 bases and 1 base respectively, with 11 bases between them. Germline CDR1 reads MNHEY; CDR2 reads SVGAGI. This CDR3 comprises 15 residues. The CDR3 sequence is CASIRGVSYNSPLHF. The CDR3 DNA follows: TGTGCCAGCATACGGGGGGTATCCTATAATTCACCCCTCCACTTT.

V and J are TRBV19 and TRBJ1-2, with TRBD1 matching over 9 bases. This CDR3 comprises 12 residues. The V segment lost 11 bases and the J segment 3 bases; nucleotides outside the gene matches: 4. CDR1 is LNHDA and CDR2 is SQIVND in the germline V gene (reference sequence). CDR3 loop: CAGGTGYYGYTF. In DNA form, the CDR3 reads TGTGCCGGTGGGACAGGGTACTATGGCTACACCTTC.

The chain has TRBV11-3 and TRBJ2-5, with a tentative D call TRBD1 (6 bases). The CDR3 is 15 residues long. The germline V gene has CDR1 SGHNT and CDR2 YENEEA. Trimming cost V 1 base and J 2 bases, with 11 bases left between them. CDR3 loop: CASSLATGKQETQYF. The CDR3 DNA is TGTGCCAGCAGCTTAGCCACAGGGAAACAAGAGACCCAGTACTTC.

In this sample, this clone turned up many times. V usage is TRBV5-1 and J usage is TRBJ1-6; 8 bases line up with TRBD1. This CDR3 has 16 residues. V was pared by 4 bases and J by 7 bases, with 10 bases of the junction left unmatched. Germline assignment: CDR1 SGHRS and CDR2 YFSETQ. The CDR3: CASSPLSGGSNSPLHF. CDR3 nucleotides: TGCGCCAGCAGCCCCTTATCAGGGGGCTCGAATTCACCCCTCCACTTT.

The CDR3 DNA is TGTGCTAGTGGCTATAGGGGGCAAGGAAATGAGCAGTTCTTC. It translates to CASGYRGQGNEQFF. The chain links TRBV12-5 to TRBJ2-1; 7 positions agree with TRBD1. Germline V gene sequence: CDR1 LGHNT, CDR2 FRNRAP. This CDR3 has 14 residues. J lost 7 bases, V lost 6 bases, and 9 bases had no gene match.

The chain combines TRBV25-1 with TRBJ1-4; D is ambiguous. The length of the CDR3 is 13 residues. Between the trimmed V and J ends, which lost 5 bases and 7 bases, there was a span of 11 bases. Germline CDR1 reads MGHDK; CDR2 reads SYGVNS. The CDR3 protein is CASSLRRGEKLFF. In nucleotides, the CDR3 is TGTGCCAGCAGTTTACGGCGAGGTGAAAAACTGTTTTTT.

This clone was recorded only once. The chain couples TRBV7-9 to TRBJ2-7, with a weak D call TRBD1 (6 bases). CDR3 length: 13 residues. CDR1 SEHNR and CDR2 FQNEAQ come from the germline V gene (reference sequence). V gave up 3 bases and J gave up 3 bases, with 9 bases separating them. This chain's CDR3 is CASSFQGFYEQYF. CDR3 DNA sequence: TGTGCCAGCAGCTTCCAGGGGTTCTACGAGCAGTACTTC.